This T cell receptor (beta chain) is drawn from a study of OX40 agonist ivuxolimab in advanced cancers. Study context: Therapy given before enrollment (anti-PD-1, anti-PD-L1 or anti-CTLA-4) was allowed, and over 35% had some. General observations from the study: The specificity for antigen of the expanded peripheral T cells was not determined. There were, on average, more expanded clones in CD8+ T cells than in CD4+.

Clones were read by immunoSEQ multiplex PCR, and TCRdb kept only the in-frame ones, dropping some. The data contain more than 60,000 clones, around 86% of them seen just once; the ten biggest clones take up about 1.2%. Looked up from germline, CDR1 is SGHDN and CDR2 is FVKESK. The CDR3 runs 15 residues. The V gene lost 0 bases and the J gene lost 4 bases, with 12 bases spanning the gap. On this clone itself: Its target is unknown.

The sequence came from an adult with an advanced solid tumor such as melanoma, head and neck, liver or kidney cancer. The rearrangement uses TRBV14 and TRBJ1-1, with unresolved D. The starting material was CD4+ or CD8+ T cells sorted from blood, obtained in a trial of the OX40 agonist ivuxolimab. The DNA of the CDR3 is TGTGCCAGCAGCCAAGAGCCAAGGGAGGCCACTGAAGCTTTCTTT. Protein product: CASSQEPREATEAFF.